Below are 9 T cell receptor beta chains sequenced from a single sample in a study of T cell clonality in common variable immunodeficiency. Data came from immunoSEQ multiplex PCR; TCRdb stores just in-frame clones and leaves some out. Listed here are around 47,000 clones without any singletons, the top ten holding 2% to 2.5%. Sequenced input: peripheral blood mononuclear cells. These receptors originate from a person between 18 and 75 years old in good health.

This clone has a count of ten or more. Coverage ceases 3 residues before the CDR3 finishes, and the germline J gene fills in the end. V is TRBV28 and J is TRBJ2-7; D is perhaps TRBD1 (5 bases). Germline CDR1 and CDR2: MDHEN and SYDVKM. CDR3 length: 14 residues. The V gene lost 6 bases and the J gene lost 0 bases, with 12 bases spanning the gap. The part of the CDR3 DNA that was read is TGTGCCAGCAGGGTTAGGGGCAGCTCCTACGAG. It specifies CASRVRGSSYE. The entire CDR3 sequence reads CASRVRGSSYEQYF.

The CDR3 DNA, read in part, is TGCAGTGCTAGGCGCCTGAGAGTTAACAATGAG. Protein product: CSARRLRVNNE. From start to end, the CDR3 is CSARRLRVNNEQFF. This chain connects TRBV20-1 to TRBJ2-1; D unresolved. The CDR3 extends 3 residues past the end of the read, so its final part is completed from the germline J gene. V lost 3 bases and J 5 bases, leaving 14 bases between the germline ends. There are 14 residues in the CDR3. The germline CDR1 and CDR2 sequences are DFQATT and SNEGSKA (reference sequence).

This clone was observed at least ten times. The CDR3 end lies 3 residues beyond the end of the read and is filled in from the germline J gene. The rearrangement joins TRBV7-3 to TRBJ2-1; 8 nucleotides agree with TRBD2. This CDR3 comprises 14 residues. V gave up 1 base and J gave up 8 bases; unmatched junction bases: 4. Per the germline V gene, CDR1 is SGHTA and CDR2 is FQGTGA. CDR3 in amino acids: CASSLKASGYEQFF. The part of the CDR3 DNA that was read is TGTGCCAGCAGCTTAAAGGCTAGCGGGTATGAG.

This clone was observed many times. The CDR3 sequence is CASSPYVVGASNTGELFF. The part of the CDR3 DNA that was read is TGTGCCAGCTCACCATATGTCGTAGGGGCTTCGAACACCGGGGAG. The chain employs TRBV18 and TRBJ2-2; D perhaps matches TRBD1 (5 bases). The read comes to an end 3 residues before the CDR3 does, leaving the germline J gene to fill in the end. CDR1 and CDR2 from the germline V gene are KGHSH and LQKENI. V shed 2 bases and J shed 0 bases, with 16 bases lying between them. The CDR3 runs 18 residues.

This clone was observed at least ten times. The CDR3 extends 3 residues past the end of the read, so its final part is completed from the germline J gene. The chain carries TRBV7-9 and TRBJ1-1, with a tentative D call TRBD1 (5 bases). CDR3 size: 13 residues. Germline V gene lookup returns CDR1 SEHNR and CDR2 FQNEAQ (reference sequence). V dropped 0 bases and J dropped 5 bases, with 7 bases sitting between them. Partial CDR3 DNA: TGTGCCAGCAGCTTAGCAGGGGATACTGAA. It yields the protein CASSLAGDTE. The full CDR3 reads CASSLAGDTEAFF.

This clone was recorded many times. Incomplete CDR3 DNA: TGCGCCAGCAGCCGGGACAGGGGTCAAGAGACC. The encoded protein is CASSRDRGQET. The complete CDR3 reads CASSRDRGQETQYF. V gene TRBV5-1 combines with J gene TRBJ2-5; the match to TRBD1 covers 10 bases. The CDR3 end is not reached by the read, which stops 3 residues before it; the germline J gene fills it in. Trimming at V came to 4 bases and at J to 2 bases, leaving 2 bases not matched to a gene. CDR1 and CDR2 (germline): SGHRS, YFSETQ. CDR3 size: 14 residues.

This clone was counted a few times. The read halts 3 residues ahead of the CDR3 end, with the missing end drawn from the germline J gene. The rearrangement joins TRBV10-2 to TRBJ2-7, with 9 bases aligning to TRBD1. Germline V CDR1 and CDR2: WSHSY, SAAADI. Losses at the gene ends were 6 bases for V and 5 bases for J; bases not matched to a gene: 8. This CDR3 has 14 residues. The covered CDR3 bases are TGCGCCAGCAGGATGGGACAGGGAGCCGACGAG. Its translation is CASRMGQGADE. The full CDR3 is CASRMGQGADEQYF.

In this sample, this clone turned up many times. The DNA ends 3 residues before the CDR3 does, and the rest of the CDR3 is filled in from the germline J gene. The genes are TRBV19 and TRBJ1-5, with D unclear. The germline V and J ends were trimmed by 3 bases and 4 bases, with 10 bases remaining between them. The CDR3 length is 14 residues. Germline V gene lookup returns CDR1 LNHDA and CDR2 SQIVND (reference sequence). CDR3 sequence: CASSIFLGNQPQHF. The part of the CDR3 DNA that was read is TGTGCCAGTAGTATTTTCTTAGGGAATCAGCCC.

With respect to this clone: The read falls 3 residues short of the CDR3 end, and the missing part is taken from the germline J gene. The genes are TRBV11-3 and TRBJ2-1, with D perhaps matching TRBD1 (6 bases). V shed 3 bases and J shed 4 bases, with 13 bases lying between them. CDR3 length: 15 amino acids. The germline CDR1 and CDR2 sequences are SGHNT and YENEEA. This chain's CDR3 is CASSLSRGNYNEQFF. The part of the CDR3 DNA that was read is TGTGCCAGCAGCTTGTCCAGGGGCAATTACAATGAG.